Described below is a single T cell receptor beta chain sequence and its context. The source of the sample is a study of blood T cell repertoires in COVID-19. The overall study: Material from acute and convalescent COVID-19 was sourced from the United States, Italy and Spain. From T cells, B-cell-depleted T cells, or PBMCs came the material, which was cDNA or gDNA.

CDR1 and CDR2 from the germline V gene are SQVTM and ANQGSEA. Trimming left V 4 bases short and J 5 bases short, with 9 bases between. This CDR3 is built from 12 residues. Per the study methods: Quantification of nucleated cells was approximated via reference gene primer amplification. Measured with immunoSEQ multiplex PCR; TCRdb has only the in-frame clones, and not every one. That table is the source of V, J and clone size, and D and trimming were worked out from the DNA. The top ten clones hold about 12% of a sample with about 80,000 clones, around 79% of them seen once. The chain employs TRBV29-1 and TRBJ1-5, with D perhaps matching TRBD1 (5 bases). This receptor was identified in a man aged 80 or over with acute or convalescent COVID-19. Sequencing used peripheral blood. The CDR3 reads CSVGARDQPQHF. The CDR3 DNA reads as TGCAGCGTTGGAGCCAGGGATCAGCCCCAGCATTTT.